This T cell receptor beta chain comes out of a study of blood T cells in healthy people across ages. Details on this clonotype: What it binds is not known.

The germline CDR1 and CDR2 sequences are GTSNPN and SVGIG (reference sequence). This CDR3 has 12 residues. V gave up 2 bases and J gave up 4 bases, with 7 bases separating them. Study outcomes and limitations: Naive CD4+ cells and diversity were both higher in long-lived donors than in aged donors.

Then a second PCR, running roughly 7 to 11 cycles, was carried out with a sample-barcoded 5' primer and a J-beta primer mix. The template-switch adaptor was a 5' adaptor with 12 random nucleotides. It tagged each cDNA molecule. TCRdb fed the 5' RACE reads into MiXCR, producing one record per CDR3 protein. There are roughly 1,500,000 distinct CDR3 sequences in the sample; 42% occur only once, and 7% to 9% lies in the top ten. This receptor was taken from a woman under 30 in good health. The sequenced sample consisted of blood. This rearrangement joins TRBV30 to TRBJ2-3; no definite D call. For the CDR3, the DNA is TGTGCCTGGAGTTCGTCGTCAGATACGCAGTATTTT. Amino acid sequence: CAWSSSSDTQYF.